The T cell receptor beta chain described here comes from a study of regulatory T cells in long-lasting Graves disease. As for the study in general: Antithyroid drug intake by newly diagnosed Graves' patients had lasted under 3 months.

This clonotype was seen only a few times. Trimming cost V 4 bases and J 2 bases, with 15 bases left between them. The CDR3 runs to 15 residues. Germline-derived CDR1 and CDR2 are SGHVS and FQNEAQ. Combining iRepertoire HTBI primers with Arm-PCR of CDR3 regions, the authors built TCR beta libraries. TCRdb re-analysed the multiplex PCR reads in MiXCR, keeping a single row per CDR3 protein. The data show 450,000 to 600,000 distinct CDR3 sequences, 15% to 20% seen once. Described time point: newly diagnosed GD, antithyroid drugs for less than 3 months. Extracted PBMC RNA gave rise to the TCR library. Separately, the same data were catalogued under a study of T cells in Graves' hyperthyroidism and ophthalmopathy.

The sequence derives from a man in his forties with Graves disease. The chain uses TRBV7-8 and TRBJ2-7; D is perhaps TRBD2 (5 bases). The input for sequencing was peripheral blood mononuclear cells (PBMCs), taken at new diagnosis, from a patient treated with antithyroid drugs. The CDR3 coding sequence is TGTGCCAGCAGCTCCGGGATTTCGAACACCTACGAGCAGTACTTC. This sequence encodes CASSSGISNTYEQYF. Based on the CDR3 plus reference TRBV7-8 and TRBJ2-7, the full variable domain is GAGVSQSPRYKVAKRGQDVALRCDPISGHVSLFWYQQALGQGPEFLTYFQNEAQLDKSGLPSDRFFAERPEGSVSTLKIQRTQQEDSAVYLCASSSGISNTYEQYFGPGTRLTVT.